The 5 T cell receptor beta chains reported below all come from one sample, sequenced in a study of T cells in Graves' hyperthyroidism and ophthalmopathy. Amplified regions were TCR beta CDR3 sequences from RNA transcripts. The TCR CDR3 first-round RT-PCR relied on the HTBI primer set. TCRdb ran MiXCR on the multiplex PCR reads and lists one entry per CDR3 protein. The data contain about 250,000 distinct CDR3 sequences, roughly a quarter of them seen just once; the ten biggest clones take up under 40%. The sequencing sample was made of blood. The receptor set was obtained from a woman aged 40 to 55 with Graves' ophthalmopathy.

This clonotype appeared a few times. The chain is built from TRBV11-3 and TRBJ2-2; D is undetermined. This CDR3 spans 14 amino acids. The germline gives CDR1 SGHNT, CDR2 YENEEA. Trimming shortened V by 5 bases and J by 2 bases, and 9 bases separated the two germline ends. The CDR3 bases are TGTGCCAGCAGCCCTAAATTTAACACCGGGGAGCTGTTTTTT. It translates to CASSPKFNTGELFF.

This clonotype was recorded at least ten times. The CDR3 DNA sequence: TGTGCCAGCAGTTTCTCACAGATGAACACTGAAGCTTTCTTT. This encodes CASSFSQMNTEAFF. The chain recombines TRBV27 with TRBJ1-1; no definite D call. The CDR3 sequence is 14 residues long. Trimming stripped 3 bases from V and 0 bases from J, with 8 bases between. Germline CDR1 is MNHEY and CDR2 is SMNVEV (reference sequence).

The table lists this clonotype with many counts. This sequence joins TRBV5-1 and TRBJ2-7; 7 positions match TRBD2. This CDR3 region has 15 residues. Germline V gene sequence: CDR1 SGHRS, CDR2 YFSETQ. The J segment lost 4 bases and the V segment lost 4 bases, leaving 11 bases of the junction unmatched. The CDR3 region has the DNA TGCGCCAGCAGCACAGGAACGGGAGGTCTTTACGAGCAGTACTTC. This encodes CASSTGTGGLYEQYF. The whole variable domain, filled in from reference TRBV5-1 and TRBJ2-7, reads KAGVTQTPRYLIKTRGQQVTLSCSPISGHRSVSWYQQTPGQGLQFLFEYFSETQRNKGNFPGRFSGRQFSNSRSEMNVSTLELGDSALYLCASSTGTGGLYEQYFGPGTRLTVT.

The sample holds many counts of this clonotype. V and J are TRBV10-2 and TRBJ2-2; 14 nucleotides line up with TRBD2. J was trimmed by 6 bases and V by 2 bases; bases with no gene match: 5. Germline V gene data show CDR1 as WSHSY and CDR2 as SAAADI. There are 17 residues in the CDR3. The CDR3 is CASSEGSGLAGAGELFF. CDR3 sequence (DNA): TGCGCCAGCAGTGAGGGATCGGGACTAGCGGGAGCCGGGGAGCTGTTTTTT.

In its sample, this clonotype was seen many times. The J gene is TRBJ1-2, the V gene TRBV29-1, with no clear D. V was cut by 7 bases and J by 8 bases, with 14 bases left in between. Germline values: CDR1 SQVTM, CDR2 ANQGSEA. This CDR3 comprises 11 residues. The CDR3 region is CSDRTGQGYTF. In DNA, the CDR3 is TGCAGCGACCGGACCGGGCAGGGCTACACCTTC.